Sequencing of this T cell receptor beta chain was carried out in a study of blood T cell repertoires in COVID-19. About the research overall: Collection of acute and convalescent COVID-19 samples took place in the United States, Italy and Spain. From T cells, B-cell-depleted T cells, or PBMCs came the material, which was cDNA or gDNA.

There are 16 residues in the CDR3. Trimming removed 7 bases at V and 2 bases at J, with 18 bases between. Germline V CDR1 and CDR2: SGHVS, FQNEAQ. In the study's own analysis: Using reference gene primer amplification, nucleated cell counts were estimated. Produced via immunoSEQ multiplex PCR; TCRdb's table is partial and in-frame only. The V and J calls and clone size are taken from that table; D and trimming were inferred from the DNA. The repertoire includes under 150,000 clones, approximately 84% of them detected once, and around 6.8% sits in the top ten. The sequence came from a human donor in a cohort sampled during active COVID-19. The rearrangement links TRBV7-8 to TRBJ1-3; possible D gene TRBD1, 6 bases. The sequencing input was peripheral blood. The CDR3 DNA follows: TGTGCCAGCACAGAAGTGGGGGGGCAAACTGGAAACACCATATATTTT. This gives the protein CASTEVGGQTGNTIYF.